These 2 T cell receptor beta chains came from one sample sequenced in a study of control samples from healthy donors and cancer patients. The assay was immunoSEQ multiplex PCR, and TCRdb's table has in-frame clones only and misses some. Of some 90,000 clones in the sample, 90% to 95% are singletons; the top ten hold around 0.92%. Sequenced input: blood. All receptors derive from a woman aged 25 to 39 in good health.

For the CDR3, the DNA is TGTGCCACCCTCGACTCCTCTGGGGCCAACGTCCTGACTTTC. It specifies CATLDSSGANVLTF. The V and J genes are TRBV28 and TRBJ2-6; no reliable D call. V was trimmed by 10 bases and J by 0 bases, leaving 10 bases between them. From germline, CDR1 is MDHEN and CDR2 SYDVKM. The CDR3 extends over 14 amino acids. The variable domain in full, with the rest retrieved from reference TRBV28 and TRBJ2-6, is DVKVTQSSRYLVKRTGEKVFLECVQDMDHENMFWYRQDPGLGLRLIYFSYDVKMKEKGDIPEGYSVSREKKERFSLILESASTNQTSMYLCATLDSSGANVLTFGAGSRLTVL.

The chain joins TRBV18 to TRBJ2-1; 8 nucleotides agree with TRBD2. Germline V gene sequence: CDR1 KGHSH, CDR2 LQKENI. This CDR3 contains 16 residues. V trimming: 2 bases; J trimming: 5 bases; junction bases outside the gene matches: 8. The CDR3 nucleotides read TGTGCCAGCTCACCAAGCCTGAGCGGGAGCAACAATGAGCAGTTCTTC. Its translation: CASSPSLSGSNNEQFF.